Listed here are 28 T cell receptor beta chains from one sample, sequenced in a study of T cells in Graves' hyperthyroidism and ophthalmopathy. Researchers amplified the TCR beta CDR3 regions from RNA transcripts. TCR CDR3 regions were first amplified by RT-PCR with HTBI primers. MiXCR, applied by TCRdb to the multiplex PCR reads, yields one record per CDR3 protein. Of 360,000 or so distinct CDR3 sequences listed, 15% to 20% were seen once; the top ten hold around 15%. Sequenced material: blood. These receptors all stem from a woman aged 40 to 50 with Graves' ophthalmopathy.

This clonotype showed up many times. The rearrangement uses TRBV6-4 and TRBJ1-5, with TRBD1 matching 9 bases. CDR1 and CDR2 from the germline V gene are MRHNA and SNTAGT. V shed 7 bases, J shed 2 bases, and the junction held 15 bases outside the gene matches. The CDR3 covers 18 residues. DNA of the CDR3: TGTGCCAGCATCTCTGGGACAGGGCTACGGGTAGGCAATCAGCCCCAGCATTTT. Translation gives CASISGTGLRVGNQPQHF.

This clonotype was detected ten times or more. The chain links TRBV6-2 or TRBV6-3 to TRBJ1-2; D not certain. The CDR3 has 13 amino acids. V gave up 7 bases and J gave up 5 bases, with 14 bases separating them. The germline gives CDR1 MNHEY, CDR2 SVGEGT. The CDR3 coding sequence is TGTGCCAGCACTTCGGCCCCCAGTTATGGCTACACCTTC. Translating gives CASTSAPSYGYTF.

In its sample, this clonotype was seen many times. This chain uses TRBV6-2 or TRBV6-3 with TRBJ1-2; D ambiguous. With 1 base removed from V and 7 bases from J, the gap between germline ends came to 13 bases. This CDR3 has 14 residues. Germline assignment: CDR1 MNHEY and CDR2 SVGEGT. The DNA for the CDR3 is TGTGCCAGCAGTTACTTCGGTCGAGCGGCTGGCTACACCTTC. This codes for CASSYFGRAAGYTF.

This clonotype came up many times. V gene TRBV20-1 combines with J gene TRBJ1-1; possible D gene TRBD1, 5 bases. This CDR3 is 15 amino acids long. Trimming took 4 bases from V and 1 from J, leaving 16 bases between them. Germline loops: CDR1 DFQATT, CDR2 SNEGSKA (reference sequence). The CDR3 protein is CSATITPGGNTEAFF. Written as DNA, the CDR3 is TGCAGTGCTACGATTACCCCCGGGGGGAACACTGAAGCTTTCTTT.

This clonotype has a count of ten or more. This chain connects TRBV30 to TRBJ2-7, with D hard to call. Looked up from germline, CDR1 is GTSNPN and CDR2 is SVGIG (reference sequence). The length of the CDR3 is 14 residues. V was cut by 7 bases and J by 2 bases, with 18 bases left in between. The CDR3, as DNA: TGTGCCTTCACCCAGGCGGCGCCACCCTACGAGCAGTACTTC. This sequence encodes CAFTQAAPPYEQYF.

The chain uses TRBV24-1 and TRBJ1-5, with D tentatively TRBD1 (5 bases). There are 13 residues in the CDR3. Germline CDR1 reads KGHDR; CDR2 reads SFDVKD. Trimming took 2 bases from V and 5 from J, leaving 6 bases between them. The CDR3 protein is CATSDSGYQPQHF. CDR3 nucleotide sequence: TGTGCCACCAGTGATTCAGGGTATCAGCCCCAGCATTTT.

The genes are TRBV12-3 or TRBV12-4 and TRBJ1-1; 7 bases agree with TRBD1. The CDR3 totals 12 residues. Losses at the gene ends were 6 bases for V and 7 bases for J; bases not matched to a gene: 5. CDR3 in amino acids: CASSRRGIEAFF. The DNA for the CDR3 is TGTGCCAGCAGCCGCAGGGGGATTGAAGCTTTCTTT.

This clonotype has at least ten counts. The chain joins TRBV20-1 to TRBJ2-7; 7 nucleotides line up with TRBD1. V shed 6 bases, J shed 2 bases, and the junction held 4 bases outside the gene matches. The V gene's germline CDR1 is DFQATT and CDR2 SNEGSKA (reference sequence). This CDR3 region has 12 residues. CDR3 sequence reads: CSARQGPYEQYF. The CDR3 DNA reads TGCAGTGCACGACAGGGACCCTACGAGCAGTACTTC.

This clonotype was seen ten or more times. V and J are TRBV20-1 and TRBJ2-7; D is undetermined. With 1 base removed from V and 7 bases from J, the gap between germline ends came to 26 bases. The CDR3 consists of 17 residues. In germline, CDR1 is DFQATT, CDR2 SNEGSKA (reference sequence). The CDR3 region is CSARGGVGVLPAEEQYF. CDR3 DNA: TGCAGTGCTAGAGGAGGAGTAGGAGTACTTCCGGCGGAAGAGCAGTACTTC.

The sample holds many counts of this clonotype. DNA of the CDR3: TGTGCCAGCAGTGCCGACAGGGGATCGGGGACCCAGTACTTC. Protein: CASSADRGSGTQYF. This chain joins TRBV27 and TRBJ2-5; 8 positions match TRBD1. Trimming cost V 5 bases and J 7 bases; bases outside gene matches: 9. The CDR3 consists of 14 residues. Germline lookup yields CDR1 MNHEY and CDR2 SMNVEV (reference sequence).

A few counts support this clonotype. The V gene is TRBV7-2, the J gene TRBJ2-5; the match to TRBD2 covers 7 bases. Germline CDR1 and CDR2: SGHTA and FQGNSA. This CDR3 has 15 amino acids. The V segment lost 4 bases and the J segment 5 bases; nucleotides outside the gene matches: 10. CDR3 DNA: TGTGCCAGCAGCTCCCTACAGCGGGATGGGGAGACCCAGTACTTC. Translated: CASSSLQRDGETQYF.

This clonotype was recorded many times. The genes are TRBV2 and TRBJ2-6, with TRBD1 matching 8 bases. This CDR3 is built from 17 residues. The junction had 11 bases not matched to a gene; V was cut back by 6 bases and J by 4 bases. Germline V CDR1 and CDR2: SNHLY, FYNNEI. This chain's CDR3 is CASRGTRGLAGANVLTF. The DNA of the CDR3 is TGTGCCAGCAGGGGGACCAGGGGGCTGGCCGGGGCCAACGTCCTGACTTTC. Combining the CDR3 with reference TRBV2 and TRBJ2-6 gives the whole variable domain EPEVTQTPSHQVTQMGQEVILRCVPISNHLYFYWYRQILGQKVEFLVSFYNNEISEKSEIFDDQFSVERPDGSNFTLKIRSTKLEDSAMYFCASRGTRGLAGANVLTFGAGSRLTVL.

V is TRBV6-5 and J is TRBJ1-2; 9 nucleotides line up with TRBD1. The germline V gene encodes CDR1 MNHEY and CDR2 SVGAGI. CDR3 length equals 15 residues. V lost 0 bases and J lost 7; bases outside the gene matches: 6. The CDR3 DNA is TGTGCCAGCAGTTACTCGGGACAGGGAAAGTTTGGCTACACCTTC. This translates into CASSYSGQGKFGYTF.

The chain uses TRBV20-1 and TRBJ2-7; 9 nucleotides line up with TRBD2. Germline loops: CDR1 DFQATT, CDR2 SNEGSKA (reference sequence). V was clipped by 5 bases and J by 4 bases; unmatched bases: 12. The length of the CDR3 is 15 residues. CDR3 DNA sequence: TGCAGTGCTCCATACCCGGGACTAGCTGATTACGAGCAGTACTTC. The encoded protein is CSAPYPGLADYEQYF.

The chain links TRBV12-3 or TRBV12-4 to TRBJ1-1, with D hard to call. Trimming cost V 3 bases and J 6 bases, with 8 bases left between them. This CDR3 contains 12 residues. The CDR3 DNA follows: TGTGCCAGCAGTTTTTACCCCCCTGAAGCTTTCTTT. It yields the protein CASSFYPPEAFF.

This clonotype was seen a handful of times. This sequence joins TRBV15 and TRBJ2-7; TRBD1 agrees at 9 bases. The CDR3 has 15 amino acids. J was trimmed by 1 base and V by 4 bases; bases with no gene match: 5. Germline loops: CDR1 LNHNV, CDR2 YYDKDF (reference sequence). CDR3 DNA: TGTGCCACCAGCAAGGGACAGGGATTATCCTACGAGCAGTACTTC. It translates to CATSKGQGLSYEQYF.

The rearrangement links TRBV12-3 or TRBV12-4 to TRBJ1-5, with TRBD1 as a possible D gene (6 bases). The CDR3 is 16 residues long. Between the trimmed V and J ends, which lost 5 bases and 3 bases, there was a span of 17 bases. CDR3 nucleotides: TGTGCCAGCAGTCGGGGGCAGAGGGGGACCAATCAGCCCCAGCATTTT. Translating gives CASSRGQRGTNQPQHF.

The sample holds many counts of this clonotype. The chain combines TRBV15 with TRBJ2-7, with 8 bases that match TRBD1. CDR1 is LNHNV and CDR2 is YYDKDF in the germline V gene (reference sequence). The CDR3 sequence is 14 residues long. J gave up 4 bases and V 0 bases, and 2 bases lay outside the gene matches. In nucleotides, the CDR3 is TGTGCCACCAGCAGAGACAGGGGGCTATACGAGCAGTACTTC. It codes for CATSRDRGLYEQYF.

This clonotype was seen many times. The V and J genes are TRBV29-1 and TRBJ1-3; 7 bases line up with TRBD1. The CDR3 loop spans 14 amino acids. V lost 4 bases and J lost 4; bases outside the gene matches: 7. Germline V gives CDR1 SQVTM, CDR2 ANQGSEA. This CDR3 is CSVAWDSGGNTIYF. The CDR3 DNA is TGCAGCGTTGCTTGGGACAGCGGCGGAAACACCATATATTTT.

The rearrangement links TRBV30 to TRBJ2-2; D gene unclear. CDR1 and CDR2 from the germline V gene are GTSNPN and SVGIG (reference sequence). The CDR3 contains 15 residues. The V and J ends lost 2 bases and 4 bases respectively, with 14 bases between them. The CDR3 sequence is CAWSWATFFTGELFF. CDR3 DNA: TGTGCCTGGAGTTGGGCGACATTTTTCACCGGGGAGCTGTTTTTT.

In its sample, this clonotype was seen many times. CDR3 residues: CASSLGGREYVNEQFF. The DNA for the CDR3 is TGTGCCAGCAGCTTAGGGGGCAGGGAGTACGTAAATGAGCAGTTCTTC. This chain uses TRBV11-2 with TRBJ2-1; TRBD1 or TRBD2 may be the D gene (5 bases each). Between the trimmed V and J ends, which lost 1 base and 7 bases, there was a span of 17 bases. Germline CDR1 reads SGHAT; CDR2 reads FQNNGV. This CDR3 contains 16 residues.

This chain uses TRBV14 with TRBJ2-2; 12 bases agree with TRBD2. The CDR3 contains 16 residues. Looked up from germline, CDR1 is SGHDN and CDR2 is FVKESK. J was trimmed by 5 bases and V by 5 bases; bases with no gene match: 6. In DNA form, the CDR3 reads TGTGCCAGCAGCTACGGACTAGCGGGAAGAACCGGGGAGCTGTTTTTT. Residues: CASSYGLAGRTGELFF.

The genes are TRBV6-1 and TRBJ1-1; 10 bases match TRBD1. Germline V gene data show CDR1 as MNHNS and CDR2 as SASEGT. V trimming: 6 bases; J trimming: 5 bases; junction bases outside the gene matches: 9. The CDR3 covers 15 residues. The CDR3 nucleotides are TGTGCCAGCAGCGTTAAGGGACAGGGGAGTACTGAAGCTTTCTTT. It specifies CASSVKGQGSTEAFF.

V is TRBV5-1 and J is TRBJ2-7, with 8 positions matching TRBD2. Germline V CDR1 and CDR2: SGHRS, YFSETQ. The CDR3 contains 18 residues. With V trimmed by 2 bases and J by 4 bases, 17 bases remained unmatched. The chain's CDR3 is CASSFGTSGILNIYEQYF. In nucleotides, the CDR3 is TGCGCCAGCAGCTTTGGAACTAGCGGAATATTAAACATATACGAGCAGTACTTC.

This clonotype was seen repeatedly, ten times or more. This chain connects TRBV6-5 to TRBJ2-7; D might be TRBD1 (5 bases). The length of the CDR3 is 15 residues. CDR1 is MNHEY, CDR2 SVGAGI, per germline. The ends were cut back, 0 bases at V and 4 bases at J, with 13 bases in the middle. CDR3 region: CASSYSTDSLYEQYF. Here the CDR3 DNA reads TGTGCCAGCAGTTACTCGACAGACTCCCTTTACGAGCAGTACTTC.

The chain uses TRBV25-1 and TRBJ2-2, with D perhaps being TRBD1 or TRBD2 (6 bases each). The germline V and J ends were trimmed by 8 bases and 5 bases, with 9 bases remaining between them. Looked up from germline, CDR1 is MGHDK and CDR2 is SYGVNS. This CDR3 is built from 12 residues. CDR3 residues: CASGGGTGELFF. Written as DNA, the CDR3 is TGTGCCAGCGGAGGGGGGACCGGGGAGCTGTTTTTT.

This chain joins TRBV5-1 and TRBJ2-5; TRBD2 is a possible D gene (5 bases). V lost 2 bases to trimming and J lost 5 bases, with 16 bases between them. CDR3 length equals 15 residues. The V gene's germline CDR1 is SGHRS and CDR2 YFSETQ. The CDR3 here is CASSFQRSTGETQYF. The CDR3 region has the DNA TGCGCCAGCAGCTTCCAGCGGTCGACTGGGGAGACCCAGTACTTC.

This clonotype was detected ten times or more. The rearrangement uses TRBV6-1 and TRBJ2-7; D is uncertain. Germline V gene sequence: CDR1 MNHNS, CDR2 SASEGT. The CDR3 length is 14 residues. V lost 6 bases and J lost 2, with 14 bases in between. The CDR3 nucleotides are TGTGCCAGCAGCCCCCGACAACCGGCCTACGAGCAGTACTTC. This codes for CASSPRQPAYEQYF.